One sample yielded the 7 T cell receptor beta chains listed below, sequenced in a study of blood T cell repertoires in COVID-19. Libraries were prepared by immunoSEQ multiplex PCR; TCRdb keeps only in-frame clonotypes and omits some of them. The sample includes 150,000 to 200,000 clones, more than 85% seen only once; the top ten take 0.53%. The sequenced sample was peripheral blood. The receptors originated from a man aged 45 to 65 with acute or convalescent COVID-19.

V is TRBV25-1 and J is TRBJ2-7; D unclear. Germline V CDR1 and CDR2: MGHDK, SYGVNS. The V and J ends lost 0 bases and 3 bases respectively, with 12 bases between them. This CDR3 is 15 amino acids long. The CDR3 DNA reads TGTGCCAGCAGTGAATATGGCGGTAGTTACTACGAGCAGTACTTC. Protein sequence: CASSEYGGSYYEQYF.

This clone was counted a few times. CDR3 sequence: CASSHSSGGGAETQYF. DNA for the CDR3: TGTGCCAGCAGCCATTCTAGCGGGGGGGGCGCAGAGACCCAGTACTTC. J is TRBJ2-5 and V is TRBV3-1 (or the pseudogene TRBV3-2); 12 bases agree with TRBD2. V dropped 3 bases and J dropped 4; count of bases not matched to a gene: 6. This CDR3 has 16 amino acids. Germline lookup yields CDR1 LGHDT and CDR2 YNNKEL (reference sequence).

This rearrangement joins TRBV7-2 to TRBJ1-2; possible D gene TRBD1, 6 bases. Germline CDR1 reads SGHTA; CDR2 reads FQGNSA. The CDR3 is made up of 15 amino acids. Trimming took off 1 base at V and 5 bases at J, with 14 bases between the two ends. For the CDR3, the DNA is TGTGCCAGCAGCTTAGATACAGGGAGGGCGTATGGCTACACCTTC. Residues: CASSLDTGRAYGYTF.

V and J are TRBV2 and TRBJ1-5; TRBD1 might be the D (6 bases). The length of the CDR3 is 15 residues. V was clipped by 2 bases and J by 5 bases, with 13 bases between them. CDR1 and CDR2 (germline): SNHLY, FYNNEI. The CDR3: CASSERQGRDQPQHF. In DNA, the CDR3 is TGTGCCAGCAGTGAAAGGCAGGGGCGCGATCAGCCCCAGCATTTT.

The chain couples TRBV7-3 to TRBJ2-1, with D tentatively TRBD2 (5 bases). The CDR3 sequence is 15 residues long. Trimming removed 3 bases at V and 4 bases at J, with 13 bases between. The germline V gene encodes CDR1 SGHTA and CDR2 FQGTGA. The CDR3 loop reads CASSLPPRGYNEQFF. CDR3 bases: TGTGCCAGCAGCTTGCCCCCACGGGGTTACAATGAGCAGTTCTTC.

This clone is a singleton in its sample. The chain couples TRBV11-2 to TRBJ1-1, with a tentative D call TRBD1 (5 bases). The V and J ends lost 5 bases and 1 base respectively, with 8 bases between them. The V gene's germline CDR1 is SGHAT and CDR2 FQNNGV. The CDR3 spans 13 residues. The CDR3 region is CASSVQANTEAFF. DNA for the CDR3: TGTGCCAGCAGCGTACAGGCGAACACTGAAGCTTTCTTT.

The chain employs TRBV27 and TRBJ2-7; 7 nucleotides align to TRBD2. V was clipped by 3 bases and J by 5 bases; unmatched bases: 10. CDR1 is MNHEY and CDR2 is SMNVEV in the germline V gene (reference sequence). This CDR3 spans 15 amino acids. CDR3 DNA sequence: TGTGCCAGCAGTTTCTCGGTGGGGGGGAGTAACGAGCAGTACTTC. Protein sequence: CASSFSVGGSNEQYF.